This is a list of T cell receptor beta chains from one sample in a study of T cell responses to AZD1222 COVID-19 vaccine. The method was immunoSEQ multiplex PCR; TCRdb's version includes in-frame clones alone and lacks a portion of them. The profile shows some 200,000 clones, approximately 91% of them singletons. The sample in question was peripheral blood, obtained on day 0 of AZD1222 vaccination. The receptors derive from an adult in good health. Each CDR3 is given with its conserved first and last residue. Fields, in order: clone size, D gene, V gene, J gene, CDR3 protein, CDR3 DNA. D genes are given only for firm matches. Clone size is given for some rows only: seen once, a few or many times, or a class if the clone is expanded.

>few|NA|TRBV14|TRBJ2-5
CASSLDRLGEQETQYF
TGTGCCAGCAGCCTTGATAGACTAGGGGAACAAGAGACCCAGTACTTC
>NA|NA|TRBV5-3|TRBJ2-2
CARRSQPGSFTGELFF
TGTGCCAGAAGGAGTCAGCCGGGGAGTTTCACCGGGGAGCTGTTTTTT
>NA|NA|TRBV6-1|TRBJ2-7
CASSEGQSSYEQYF
TGTGCCAGCAGCGAAGGACAGAGCTCCTACGAGCAGTACTTC
>NA|TRBD1|TRBV27|TRBJ2-7
CASSFSDRGSYEQYF
TGTGCCAGCAGTTTCTCCGACAGGGGATCCTACGAGCAGTACTTC
>few|NA|TRBV27|TRBJ2-5
CASSSGLRRGTQYF
TGTGCCAGCAGTTCGGGTCTTAGGCGTGGGACCCAGTACTTC
>NA|NA|TRBV21-1|TRBJ1-5
CASSDIPGQPAYSNQPQHF
TGTGCCAGCAGCGATATTCCGGGACAGCCTGCCTATAGCAATCAGCCCCAGCATTTT
>NA|NA|TRBV3-1/TRBV3-2|TRBJ2-3
CASSQLRVDTQYF
TGTGCCAGCAGCCAGCTAAGGGTGGATACGCAGTATTTT
>NA|NA|TRBV6-5|TRBJ1-1
CASSYNSLNTEAFF
TGTGCCAGCAGTTACAACAGTTTAAACACTGAAGCTTTCTTT
>NA|TRBD1|TRBV9|TRBJ2-5
CASSGRQGETQYF
TGTGCCAGCAGCGGCAGACAGGGAGAGACCCAGTACTTC
>NA|NA|TRBV5-1|TRBJ1-3
CASSAVGGDTIYF
TGCGCCAGCAGCGCCGTGGGGGGAGACACCATATATTTT